These 6 T cell receptor beta chains were all obtained from the same sample, sequenced in a study of T-cell memory formation after mild COVID-19. TCRdb fed the 5' RACE reads into MiXCR, producing one record per CDR3 protein. The profile covers over 500,000 distinct CDR3 sequences, with around 15% appearing a single time and less than 10% taken by the ten largest. The specimen was PBMCs or a T cell subset sorted from them (not recorded which). These TCRs come from an adult woman who had mild COVID-19 (a few samples of this study predate the infection). Cell type and time point are not known.

This clonotype was counted between two and nine times. The rearrangement joins TRBV5-8 to TRBJ1-1; D unclear. CDR3 size: 17 residues. Per the germline V gene, CDR1 is SGHTS and CDR2 is YDEGEE. Trimming pared 0 bases from V and 0 bases from J, leaving 15 bases between. The DNA for the CDR3 is TGTGCCAGCAGCTTGGGTCGGGTACGGGAGATGAACACTGAAGCTTTCTTT. Its protein is CASSLGRVREMNTEAFF.

In this sample, this clonotype turned up many times. The chain recombines TRBV13 with TRBJ2-5; 14 bases match TRBD2. V was pared by 1 base and J by 5 bases, with 6 bases of the junction left unmatched. This CDR3 spans 17 amino acids. Germline V gene lookup returns CDR1 PRHDT and CDR2 FYEKMQ (reference sequence). CDR3 DNA sequence: TGTGCCAGCAGCTTAGTGGGACTAGCGGGAGTCGAGGAGACCCAGTACTTC. Encoded protein: CASSLVGLAGVEETQYF.

The chain joins TRBV7-2 to TRBJ2-5; 7 positions agree with TRBD2. The CDR3 extends over 16 amino acids. J was trimmed by 6 bases and V by 3 bases; bases with no gene match: 13. Germline loops: CDR1 SGHTA, CDR2 FQGNSA. The CDR3 sequence: CASSFVGAGEAQTQYF. Written as DNA, the CDR3 is TGTGCCAGCAGCTTCGTAGGGGCGGGAGAAGCGCAGACCCAGTACTTC.

This clonotype came up a few times. V is TRBV5-4 and J is TRBJ1-1, with D maybe TRBD1 (6 bases). CDR1 is SGHNT, CDR2 YYREEE, per germline (reference sequence). The CDR3 is 14 residues long. V lost 4 bases and J lost 4, with 14 bases in between. The chain's CDR3 is CASSPLGGSTEAFF. DNA for the CDR3: TGTGCCAGCAGCCCCTTAGGGGGGAGCACTGAAGCTTTCTTT.

This clonotype was detected a few times. V and J are TRBV20-1 and TRBJ2-1, with TRBD1 identical over 10 bases. The CDR3 is made up of 16 amino acids. After removal of 5 bases from V and 3 bases from J, the junction contained 10 bases not matched to a gene. Per the germline V gene, CDR1 is DFQATT and CDR2 is SNEGSKA (reference sequence). This CDR3 reads CSAPPGTGVFYNEQFF. In nucleotides, the CDR3 is TGCAGTGCTCCCCCCGGGACAGGGGTTTTCTACAATGAGCAGTTCTTC.

J is TRBJ2-3 and V is TRBV5-1; the match to TRBD2 covers 7 bases. Germline values: CDR1 SGHRS, CDR2 YFSETQ. J gave up 2 bases and V 2 bases, and 2 bases lay outside the gene matches. There are 14 residues in the CDR3. CDR3 amino acids: CASSFRGDTDTQYF. CDR3 DNA sequence: TGCGCCAGCAGCTTCCGGGGGGACACAGATACGCAGTATTTT.